This is a list of T cell receptor beta chains from one sample in a study of blood T cell repertoires in COVID-19. Assay: immunoSEQ multiplex PCR; the TCRdb copy retains only in-frame clones and omits some. The data show approximately 290,000 clones, about 93% seen once. The sequencing input was PBMCs or T cells enriched from blood (not recorded which). The origin of the receptors is a woman under 40 who had recovered from COVID-19. The CDR3 runs from the conserved cysteine through the conserved F or W. The D gene is left open where the match is weak. Size tells how often a clone was seen (once, few, many) or the class of an expanded clone, and some rows leave it out.

V	D	J	size	CDR3	DNA
TRBV24-1	NA	TRBJ2-7	NA	CATSPGTNFLGQYF	TGTGCCACCAGTCCCGGGACAAACTTTTTAGGGCAGTACTTC
TRBV5-6	NA	TRBJ2-2	once	CASSLAGPGELFF	TGTGCCAGCAGCTTGGCAGGTCCCGGGGAGCTGTTTTTT
TRBV7-9	TRBD1	TRBJ1-4	NA	CASSTRDRDNEKLFF	TGTGCCAGCAGCACCCGGGACAGGGATAATGAAAAACTGTTTTTT
TRBV28	TRBD1	TRBJ2-7	NA	CASSPPQGQGAYEQYF	TGTGCCAGCAGTCCTCCGCAAGGACAGGGGGCTTACGAGCAGTACTTC
TRBV9	NA	TRBJ2-5	NA	CASSAPMAATETQYF	TGTGCCAGCAGCGCTCCCATGGCTGCAACGGAGACCCAGTACTTC
TRBV7-2	NA	TRBJ2-1	NA	CASSLGTGGITSYNEQFF	TGTGCCAGCAGCTTAGGTACGGGCGGGATTACCTCCTACAATGAGCAGTTCTTC
TRBV3-1/TRBV3-2	NA	TRBJ2-1	NA	CASSRGVSLLNEQFF	TGTGCCAGCAGCCGGGGAGTATCATTATTAAATGAGCAGTTCTTC
TRBV30	TRBD2	TRBJ2-7	NA	CAWLTRTSGTKQYF	TGTGCCTGGTTGACCCGGACTAGCGGCACTAAGCAGTACTTC
TRBV6-5	NA	TRBJ1-2	NA	CASSYSGAWENYGYTF	TGTGCCAGCAGTTACTCGGGGGCATGGGAGAACTATGGCTACACCTTC
TRBV24-1	NA	TRBJ2-5	NA	CATSDYAGETQYF	TGTGCCACCAGTGATTATGCAGGGGAGACCCAGTACTTC
TRBV5-1	TRBD2	TRBJ2-3	NA	CASSLPAGGKDTQYF	TGCGCCAGCAGCTTACCAGCGGGAGGGAAAGATACGCAGTATTTT
TRBV5-4	NA	TRBJ2-1	NA	CASRPSSGPTYNEQFF	TGTGCCAGCAGACCCAGTAGCGGACCTACCTACAATGAGCAGTTCTTC
TRBV6-5	NA	TRBJ1-5	NA	CASSQTDSNQPQHF	TGTGCCAGCAGTCAGACAGATAGCAATCAGCCCCAGCATTTT
TRBV5-1	NA	TRBJ2-1	NA	CASSWGRSTDNEQFF	TGCGCCAGCAGCTGGGGGAGGTCGACGGACAATGAGCAGTTCTTC
TRBV11-1	TRBD1	TRBJ2-7	few	CASSPPGQSAYEQYF	TGTGCCAGCAGCCCACCGGGACAGAGTGCCTACGAGCAGTACTTC
TRBV24-1	TRBD1	TRBJ2-5	once	CATSDPDRGRETQYF	TGTGCCACCAGTGACCCGGACAGGGGGCGGGAGACCCAGTACTTC